Listed below are T cell receptor beta chains from one sample, sequenced in a study of T cell changes during pregnancy in multiple sclerosis. The data were produced by immunoSEQ multiplex PCR, yet TCRdb's version contains in-frame clones alone and is incomplete. The table has more than 20,000 clones, more than 85% seen once. The specimen was CD4+ T cells from peripheral blood mononuclear cells, collected after pregnancy. These TCRs come from a female donor in good health, enrolled as a control in a pregnancy study. Each CDR3 is given with its conserved first and last residue. D genes are given only for firm matches. The listing skips clone size in some rows; elsewhere it reads once, few, many or a size class.

TRBD2	16	NA	TRBV5-1	TRBJ2-7	TGCGCCAGCAGCCGGGGGGTCCCGACCCGCCCCTACGAGCAGTACTTC	CASSRGVPTRPYEQYF
TRBD2	15	NA	TRBV2	TRBJ2-2	TGTGCCAGCAACCCCGGGGCGGGAGGTCCCGGGGAGCTGTTTTTT	CASNPGAGGPGELFF
NA	17	NA	TRBV13	TRBJ2-7	TGTGCCAGCAGCCCCCAGGGTCGGCGCTCTCGCCTGTACGAGCAGTACTTC	CASSPQGRRSRLYEQYF
NA	14	once	TRBV19	TRBJ1-3	TGTGCCAGTAGGAATGGGGCTTCTGGAAACACCATATATTTT	CASRNGASGNTIYF
TRBD2	17	NA	TRBV4-2	TRBJ2-3	TGTGCCAGCAGCCAAGGAAATAGCGGGGGGATATTAGATACGCAGTATTTT	CASSQGNSGGILDTQYF
TRBD1	16	NA	TRBV14	TRBJ2-7	TGTGCCAGCAGTCTCTCCGGGACAGGGAATCGGTACGAGCAGTACTTC	CASSLSGTGNRYEQYF
TRBD2	19	few	TRBV28	TRBJ2-2	TGTGCCAGCAGTTTGGTACTAGCGTCAAATGGGGGGGGCACCGGGGAGCTGTTTTTT	CASSLVLASNGGGTGELFF
NA	15	once	TRBV29-1	TRBJ1-5	TGCAGCGTTGAAGCTAGGGGCCTGGGCAATCAGCCCCAGCATTTT	CSVEARGLGNQPQHF
NA	15	NA	TRBV5-6	TRBJ2-2	TGTGCCAGCAGCCCGGTCTTAGGGGTAACCGGGGAGCTGTTTTTT	CASSPVLGVTGELFF
TRBD2	19	NA	TRBV18	TRBJ2-3	TGTGCCAGCTCACCACCTAGCGGGAGGGCTGTCATTTCGACAGATACGCAGTATTTT	CASSPPSGRAVISTDTQYF
TRBD1	15	NA	TRBV13	TRBJ2-7	TGTGCCAGCAGCCCCGGACAGGTGACCTCCTACGAGCAGTACTTC	CASSPGQVTSYEQYF
TRBD1	15	NA	TRBV15	TRBJ2-7	TGTGCCACCAGCAGAGCTATGGGACAGGGGGTCGAGCAGTACTTC	CATSRAMGQGVEQYF